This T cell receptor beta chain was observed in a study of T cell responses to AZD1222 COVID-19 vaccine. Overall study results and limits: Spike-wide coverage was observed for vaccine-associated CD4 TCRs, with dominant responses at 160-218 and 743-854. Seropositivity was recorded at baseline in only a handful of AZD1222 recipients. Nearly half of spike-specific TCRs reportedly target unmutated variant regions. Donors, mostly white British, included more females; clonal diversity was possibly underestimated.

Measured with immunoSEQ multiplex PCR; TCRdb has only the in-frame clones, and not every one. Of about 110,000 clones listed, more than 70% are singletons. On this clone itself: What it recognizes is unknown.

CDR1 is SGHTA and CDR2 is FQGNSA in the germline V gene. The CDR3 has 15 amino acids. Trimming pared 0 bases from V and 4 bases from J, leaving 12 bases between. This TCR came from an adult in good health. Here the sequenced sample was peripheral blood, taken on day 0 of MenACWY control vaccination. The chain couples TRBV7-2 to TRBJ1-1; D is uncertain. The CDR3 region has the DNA TGTGCCAGCAGCTTAGCGCTAAGCGGGGTCACTGAAGCTTTCTTT. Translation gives CASSLALSGVTEAFF.